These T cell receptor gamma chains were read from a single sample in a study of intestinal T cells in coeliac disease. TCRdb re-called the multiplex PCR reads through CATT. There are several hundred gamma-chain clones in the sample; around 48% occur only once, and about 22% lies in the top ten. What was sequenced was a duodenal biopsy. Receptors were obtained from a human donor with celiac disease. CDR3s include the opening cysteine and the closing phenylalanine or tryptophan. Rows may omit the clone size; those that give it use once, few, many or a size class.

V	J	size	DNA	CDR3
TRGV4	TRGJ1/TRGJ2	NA	TGTGCCGCCTACGATATTAAGAAACTCTTT	CAAYDIKKLF
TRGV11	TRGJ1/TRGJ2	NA	TGTGCCTGCTGGATAACCCCTTTCCCTTTTTATTATAAGAAACTCTTT	CACWITPFPFYYKKLF
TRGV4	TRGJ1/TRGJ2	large	TGTGCCACCTGGGATGGGCCTTATAAGAAACTCTTT	CATWDGPYKKLF
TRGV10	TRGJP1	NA	TGTGCTGCGAAAATACCACTTGGTTGGTTCAAGATATTT	CAAKIPLGWFKIF
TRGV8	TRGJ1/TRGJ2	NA	TGTGCCACCTGGGATAGGTGGGATTATAAAAAACTCTTT	CATWDRWDYKKLF
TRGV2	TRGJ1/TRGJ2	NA	TGTGCCACCTGGGGACGCGCTGGGGGGAAACTCTTT	CATWGRAGGKLF
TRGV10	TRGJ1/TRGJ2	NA	TGTGCTGCGTGGGATTATAAGAGGTCGGGCTATAAGAAACTCTTT	CAAWDYKRSGYKKLF
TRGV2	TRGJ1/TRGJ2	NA	TGTGCACCTGGGACAGGCGTGAAGAAACTCTTT	CAPGTGVKKLF
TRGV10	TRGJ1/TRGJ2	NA	TGTGCTGCGTGGGTCTTAGCAAAACTCTTT	CAAWVLAKLF
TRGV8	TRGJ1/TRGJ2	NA	TGTGCCACCTGGGATGGGTTCGAAATAATTATAAAGAAACTCTTT	CATWDGFEIIIKKLF
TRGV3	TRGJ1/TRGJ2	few	TGTGCCACTGGGACAGGTTTTTTATATAAGAAACTCTTT	CATGTGFLYKKLF
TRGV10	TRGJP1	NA	TGTGCTGCGTGGGGATCCCCTGCCACTGGTTGGTTCAAGATATTT	CAAWGSPATGWFKIF
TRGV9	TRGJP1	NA	TGTGCCTTTGTGGGAGGTACTTTTACCACTGGTTGGTTCAAGATATTT	CAFVGGTFTTGWFKIF
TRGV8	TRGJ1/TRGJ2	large	TGTGCCACCTGGGATAAAGGGAATTATAAGAAACTCTTT	CATWDKGNYKKLF
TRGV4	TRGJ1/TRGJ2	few	TGTGCCACCTGGGATGGTGGGGGCGTCAATTATTATAAGAAACTCTTT	CATWDGGGVNYYKKLF
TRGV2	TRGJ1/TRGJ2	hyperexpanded	TGTGCCACCTGGGACGGGCTTGTTAAGAAACTCTTT	CATWDGLVKKLF
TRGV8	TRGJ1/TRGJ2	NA	TGTGCCACCTGGGGATCCCGGGGGGCCCATAAGAAACTCTTT	CATWGSRGAHKKLF
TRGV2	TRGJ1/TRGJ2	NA	TGTGCCACCTGGGCGGGCCGGGCGAAACTCTTT	CATWAGRAKLF
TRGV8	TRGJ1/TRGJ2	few	TGTGCCACTCGGGCTAACCTATTATTAAGAAGAAAACTCTTT	CATRANLLLRRKLF
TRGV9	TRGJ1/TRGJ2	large	TGTGCCTTGTGGGAGGGAGCCGGGGAGAAACTCTTT	CALWEGAGEKLF
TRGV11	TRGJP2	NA	TGTGCCGTGCTTTCGGGGGGGAGGGTTTGGATCAAGACGTTT	CAVLSGGRVWIKTF
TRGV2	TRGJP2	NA	TGTGCCACCTGGACGAGCGGGGGTGATTGGATCAAGACGTTT	CATWTSGGDWIKTF
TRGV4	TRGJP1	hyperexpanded	TGTGCCACCTGGGATAGAGGGACCACTGGTTGGTTCAAGATATTT	CATWDRGTTGWFKIF
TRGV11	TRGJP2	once	TGTGCTGCTTTCGGGGGAGGTTGGATCAAGACGTTT	CAAFGGGWIKTF
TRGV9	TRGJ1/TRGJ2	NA	TGTGCCTTGTGGAGTTCTATTTATAAGAAACTCTTT	CALWSSIYKKLF
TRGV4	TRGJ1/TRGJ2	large	TGTGCCACCTGGGACGGATATTATAAGAAACTCTTT	CATWDGYYKKLF
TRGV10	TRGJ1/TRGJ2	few	TGTGCTGCGTGGGACCGGGGGGATTATTATAAGAAACTCTTT	CAAWDRGDYYKKLF
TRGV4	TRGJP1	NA	TGTGCCACCTGGGGATGGGATACCACTGGTTGGTTCAAGATATTT	CATWGWDTTGWFKIF
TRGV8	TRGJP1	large	TGTGCCACCCCTAGGGGCACTGGTTGGTTCAAGATATTT	CATPRGTGWFKIF
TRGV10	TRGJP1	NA	TGTGCTGCGTTGGGACTCCTTCACGATTATACCACTGGTTGGTTCAAGATATTT	CAALGLLHDYTTGWFKIF
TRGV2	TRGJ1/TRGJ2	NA	TGTGCCGACCTGGAACAAACAAACGAGAATTATTATAAGAAACTCTTT	CADLEQTNENYYKKLF
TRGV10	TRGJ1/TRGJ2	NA	TGTGCTGCGTGGGGATTGTCCTTTTTGGAAGTAAGAAAACTCTTT	CAAWGLSFLEVRKLF
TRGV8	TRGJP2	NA	TGTGCCACCTGGGGTGTCTGGATCAAGACGTTT	CATWGVWIKTF
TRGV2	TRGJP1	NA	TGTGCCACCTGGGACGGGCAGGAGGTAGTGGTGTCCACTGGTTGGTTCAAGATATTT	CATWDGQEVVVSTGWFKIF
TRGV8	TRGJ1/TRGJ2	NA	TGTGCACCTGGGAGTTTCTATAAGAAACTCTTT	CAPGSFYKKLF
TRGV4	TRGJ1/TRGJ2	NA	TGTGCCACCTGGGATGCCCACCAAAATAAGAAACTCTTT	CATWDAHQNKKLF
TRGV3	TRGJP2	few	TGTGCCACCTGGGACAGGCGTGATTGGATCAAGACGTTT	CATWDRRDWIKTF
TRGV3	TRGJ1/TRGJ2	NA	TGTGCCACCGGGACAGGCATTCAGAAGAAACTCTTT	CATGTGIQKKLF
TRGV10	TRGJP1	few	TGTGCTGCGTGGGAACGCACTGGTTGGTTCAAGATATTT	CAAWERTGWFKIF
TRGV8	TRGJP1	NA	TGTGCCACCCTAGGGGTCACTGGTTGGTTCAAGATATTT	CATLGVTGWFKIF